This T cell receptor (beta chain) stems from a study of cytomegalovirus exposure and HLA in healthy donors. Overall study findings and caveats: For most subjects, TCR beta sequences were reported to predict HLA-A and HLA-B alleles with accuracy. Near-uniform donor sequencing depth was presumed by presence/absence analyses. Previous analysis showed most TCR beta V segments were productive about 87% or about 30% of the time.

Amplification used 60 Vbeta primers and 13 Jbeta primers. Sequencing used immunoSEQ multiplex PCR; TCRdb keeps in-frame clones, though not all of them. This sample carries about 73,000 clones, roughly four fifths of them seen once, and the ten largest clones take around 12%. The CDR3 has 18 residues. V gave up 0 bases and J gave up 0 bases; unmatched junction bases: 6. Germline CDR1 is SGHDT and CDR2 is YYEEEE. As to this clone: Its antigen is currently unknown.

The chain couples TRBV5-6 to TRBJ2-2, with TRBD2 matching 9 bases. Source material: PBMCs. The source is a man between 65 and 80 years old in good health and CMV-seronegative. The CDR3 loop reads CASSLELLAGSNTGELFF. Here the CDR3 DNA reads TGTGCCAGCAGCTTGGAGTTGCTAGCGGGATCGAACACCGGGGAGCTGTTTTTT.